The sequence of this T cell receptor (beta chain) was determined in a study of T cell responses to AZD1222 COVID-19 vaccine. Measured with immunoSEQ multiplex PCR; TCRdb has only the in-frame clones, and not every one. The sample includes about 84,000 clones, 70% to 90% seen only once; the top ten take about 10%. This clonotype was sampled from an adult who received the AZD1222 COVID-19 vaccine. The sequences come from peripheral blood, collected 28 days after the second AZD1222 dose.

The CDR3: CASSRTGAGYEQYF. The CDR3 DNA sequence: TGTGCCAGCAGCCGGACAGGGGCAGGCTACGAGCAGTACTTC. The chain uses TRBV6-5 and TRBJ2-7; 9 bases are a match to TRBD1. The CDR3 has 14 amino acids. In germline, CDR1 is MNHEY, CDR2 SVGAGI. After removal of 6 bases from V and 3 bases from J, the junction contained 6 bases not matched to a gene.